This T cell receptor beta chain originates from a study of human T cells and chemical hapten exposure. Study outcomes and limitations: Sensitizing to DPC left TCRs with a frequency above 1 in 1000 unaltered.

V lost 5 bases, J lost 2 bases, and 7 bases lay in between. The germline CDR1 and CDR2 sequences are MNHEY and SMNVEV (reference sequence). The CDR3 totals 13 residues. Notes on this clonotype: Antigen unknown.

TCRdb reprocessed the RACE reads via MiXCR and lists one record per CDR3 protein. Among about 120,000 distinct CDR3 sequences listed, roughly 12% were seen once. Sample time point: patch test 3, about 24 weeks after DPC sensitization. Treatment in this sample: therapeutic diphenylcyclopropenone sensitization with weekly scalp DPC. Donation of samples came from alopecia patients who were 18 to 70 years old and suitable for DPC. The chain recombines TRBV27 with TRBJ1-5; D remains unclear. The source was whole blood, collected in connection with sensitization to the hapten diphenylcyclopropenone (DPC). This clonotype was sampled from a woman aged 45-65 years with alopecia areata. Some clones in this sample may be carry-over from other donors' samples. The DNA of the CDR3 is TGTGCCAGCAGTCCCGCAGGCAATCAGCCCCAGCATTTT. It yields the protein CASSPAGNQPQHF.